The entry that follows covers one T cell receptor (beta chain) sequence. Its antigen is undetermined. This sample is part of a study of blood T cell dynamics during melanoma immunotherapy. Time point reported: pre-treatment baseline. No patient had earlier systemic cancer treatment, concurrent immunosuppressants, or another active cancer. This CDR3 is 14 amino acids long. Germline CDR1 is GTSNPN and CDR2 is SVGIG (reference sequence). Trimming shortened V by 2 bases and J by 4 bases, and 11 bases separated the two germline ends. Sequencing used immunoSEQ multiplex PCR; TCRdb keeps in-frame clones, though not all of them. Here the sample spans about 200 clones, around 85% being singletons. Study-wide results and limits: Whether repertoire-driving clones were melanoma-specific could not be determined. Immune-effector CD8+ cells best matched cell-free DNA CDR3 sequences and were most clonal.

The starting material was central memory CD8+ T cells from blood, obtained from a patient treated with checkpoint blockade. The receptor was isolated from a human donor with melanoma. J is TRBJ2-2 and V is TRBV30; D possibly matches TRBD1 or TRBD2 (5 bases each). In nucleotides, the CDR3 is TGTGCCTGGAGTTCGGGGCAGGTCACCGGGGAGCTGTTTTTT. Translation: CAWSSGQVTGELFF. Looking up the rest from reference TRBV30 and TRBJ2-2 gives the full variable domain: SQTIHQWPATLVQPVGSPLSLECTVEGTSNPNLYWYRQAAGRGLQLLFYSVGIGQISSEVPQNLSASRPQDRQFILSSKKLLLSDSGFYLCAWSSGQVTGELFFGEGSRLTVL.